This T cell receptor beta chain was captured by sequencing in a study of Tregs in tolerant kidney transplant recipients (dated by TCRdb to between 2019 and 2020). Regarding the research as a whole: The transplants used related donors along with nonmyeloablative bone marrow transplantation, and in the human trials mixed chimerism was transient. The study applied TCRbeta sequencing to find donor-specific regulatory T cells before combined kidney and bone marrow transplantation and then followed those same cells after transplant. The paper's findings and limits, for the study overall: Although technical replication error seemed to be minimal, the question of biological reproducibility was not addressed directly. Expanding Tregs with activated donor B cells appeared to identify the most biologically relevant and donor-specific TCRbeta repertoire. The study was limited by small patient numbers, and the findings need validation in larger populations and under other immunosuppression protocols. Donor-specific Treg expansion was found to exceed global Treg expansion in tolerant patients, suggesting antigen-driven rather than nonspecific expansion. PCR primers changed over time for some patients, so nucleotide-level comparison across those patients' samples was not possible.

The CDR3 contains 18 residues, cysteine and phenylalanine counted. Kept here is only the CDR3 DNA, which spans 54 bases and is read in frame from base 1. CDR1 SGHVS and CDR2 FNYEAQ were looked up in the germline V gene. For this chain, trimming is 4 bases at the V end and 0 bases at the J end, and the number of junction bases without a gene match is 6. For TCRbeta CDR3 sequencing, genomic DNA from the sorted cells was extracted using the QIAGEN DNeasy Blood and Tissue Kit. High-throughput TCRbeta CDR3 sequencing, including PCR amplification with bias correction and internal controls, was performed commercially through immunoSEQ. As for the authors' bioinformatics: Unique productive TCRbeta sequences were defined by CDR3 nucleotide sequence when primers matched and otherwise by CDR3 amino acid sequence together with Vbeta and Jbeta genes. To correct for sorting error, sequences found in more than one sorted population at a frequency ratio of 2:1 or less were discarded, and the remaining shared sequences were assigned to the population with the higher frequency. A sequence counted as donor-reactive if, in CFSE-low cells, the sequence had a frequency of at least 0.01% and was expanded at least 5-fold compared with unstimulated cells. Repertoire divergence was quantified by Jensen-Shannon divergence using the top 100 TCRbeta sequences ranked by frequency. For samples with multiple sequencing runs, sorting error was corrected separately for each run before the runs were pooled. Entries here come from immuneACCESS through TCRdb and include only in-frame sequences with V and J called. Some clones fail to appear in such tables; in the studies checked, an unresolved V gene covers under half of the shortfall, and the cause of the remainder is unknown. That table gives V, J and clone size, and the DNA gave D and trimming. This sample lists fewer than 65,000 clones; 80% to 90% were detected once. The top ten clones comprise about 2.1% of the sample.

The time point label here, explained by the study, means: blood sample drawn before combined kidney and bone marrow transplant. Thawed PBMCs were FACS-sorted into unstimulated Tregs (CD4+CD25+CD127-), CD4+ non-Tregs (CD4+CD25-), CD4 cells and CD8 cells. Before Treg sorting, thawed PBMCs were rested overnight at 37°C with roughly 180 IU/ml IL-2. Patients were 4 combined kidney and bone marrow transplant recipients from the ITN036ST trial, and only these trial subjects had samples available. Healthy control blood was processed to PBMCs with a Ficoll density gradient and then cryopreserved, whereas patient PBMCs were collected both before and after transplant. Only one count was recorded for this clone. Its binding antigen is unknown. Base qualities are not provided; no much larger clone lies one nucleotide away.

The rearranged segments are TRBV7-6 and TRBJ2-2; 12 central nucleotides agree with TRBD2. The source is a human donor who received a combined kidney and bone marrow transplant. This sample comprised Tregs from blood, obtained before the transplant. The nucleotide sequence reads as follows: TGTGCCAGCAGCTCACGGACTAGCGGGGCAGCGAACACCGGGGAGCTGTTTTTT. Its translation is CASSSRTSGAANTGELFF. With the rest looked up from the reference TRBV7-6 and TRBJ2-2 genes rather than sequenced, the full variable domain is GAGVSQSPRYKVTKRGQDVALRCDPISGHVSLYWYRQALGQGPEFLTYFNYEAQQDKSGLPNDRFSAERPEGSISTLTIQRTEQRDSAMYRCASSSRTSGAANTGELFFGEGSRLTVL.